Listed below are T cell receptor beta chains from one sample, sequenced in a study of graft-versus-host responses after intestinal transplantation. The assay was immunoSEQ multiplex PCR, and TCRdb's table has in-frame clones only and misses some. This sample has about 84,000 clones, with about 91% found just once. These receptors' targets are unknown. The sequencing here drew on unstimulated CD4+ T cells sorted from spleen or lymph node cells, taken before transplant. These receptors all come from a human donor who was the organ donor for an intestinal transplant. Both conserved end residues are part of each CDR3. Each record gives: CDR3 DNA, CDR3 protein, clone size, D gene, V gene, J gene. D genes are given only for firm matches. The size entry is marked missing in some rows and otherwise reads once, few, many or a size class.

TGTGCCAGCAGCTTAGGTCGGGGCTACGAGCAGTACTTC,CASSLGRGYEQYF,.,.,TRBV7-2,TRBJ2-7
TGTGCCAGTAGTAGGACAGGTTCCTACGAGCAGTACTTC,CASSRTGSYEQYF,.,TRBD1,TRBV19,TRBJ2-7
TGTGCCAGCAGCGTGTTCCCGAGCCCCAACACCGGGGAGCTGTTTTTT,CASSVFPSPNTGELFF,.,.,TRBV9,TRBJ2-2
TGCGCCAGCGGTCCTAGGACAGGGGGCCCGTCAGAGACCCAGTACTTC,CASGPRTGGPSETQYF,.,TRBD1,TRBV5-1,TRBJ2-5
TGTGCCAGCAGCTTCAGGGTGTCGGAGCAAGAGACCCAGTACTTC,CASSFRVSEQETQYF,.,.,TRBV5-4,TRBJ2-5
TGTGCCAGCATACGGGGAACTGGGGCTAATGAAAAACTGTTTTTT,CASIRGTGANEKLFF,.,.,TRBV6-8,TRBJ1-4
TGTGCCACCAGCCAATTACTAAAAGACAGAGAAGCTTTCTTT,CATSQLLKDREAFF,.,.,TRBV15,TRBJ1-1
TGTGCCAGCAGTCCCGATCCGACCGGGAAAACGCAGTATTTT,CASSPDPTGKTQYF,.,.,TRBV28,TRBJ2-3
TGTGCTAGCAGCTTTGGGGCAGTCCCCTCGGGCACAGATACGCAGTATTTT,CASSFGAVPSGTDTQYF,.,.,TRBV7-7,TRBJ2-3
TGTGCCAGCAGAAGAACCGGGACAGAGACGAACAATGAGCAGTTCTTC,CASRRTGTETNNEQFF,once,TRBD1,TRBV27,TRBJ2-1
TGTGCCAGTAGTAGGGACAGTTCGCGTCCCCAGCATTTT,CASSRDSSRPQHF,.,TRBD1,TRBV19,TRBJ1-5
TGTGCCAGCAGCGAGAACAGGGATGGCTACACCTTC,CASSENRDGYTF,.,.,TRBV7-9,TRBJ1-2
TGCGCCAGCAGCCCCGACGGCAGGGTGTATCAGCCCCAGCATTTT,CASSPDGRVYQPQHF,.,.,TRBV5-1,TRBJ1-5
TGTGCTAGTGGTAGGGACAGGGGGCTGGAAGGCTACACCTTC,CASGRDRGLEGYTF,.,TRBD1,TRBV12-5,TRBJ1-2
TGTGCTAGTGGTTTTCCCCATTTGCAGGGGGCGAGGACTGAAGCTTTCTTT,CASGFPHLQGARTEAFF,.,TRBD1,TRBV12-5,TRBJ1-1
TGTGCCATACAGACAAGCTCCTACAATGAGCAGTTCTTC,CAIQTSSYNEQFF,.,.,TRBV10-3,TRBJ2-1
TGTGCCAGCAGCTTACGGCTAGCGGGATACGAGCAGTACTTC,CASSLRLAGYEQYF,.,TRBD2,TRBV7-8,TRBJ2-7
TGTGCCAGCAGTATCCGGGGTCAAGCTAACTATGGCTACACCTTC,CASSIRGQANYGYTF,.,.,TRBV28,TRBJ1-2
TGTGCCAGCAGGGGACAGGGTAATGAAAAACTGTTTTTT,CASRGQGNEKLFF,once,TRBD1,TRBV6-5,TRBJ1-4
TGTGCCGCCCGAGAGGCTTTTGAAGCTTTCTTT,CAAREAFEAFF,.,.,TRBV2,TRBJ1-1
TGCGCCAGCAGCTTGACAGTCAACTATGGCTACACCTTC,CASSLTVNYGYTF,.,.,TRBV5-1,TRBJ1-2
TGCAGCGGAGGAGCGGGGGGTTCAGAGACCCAGTACTTC,CSGGAGGSETQYF,.,TRBD2,TRBV29-1,TRBJ2-5
TGTGCCAGCAGTTTATGGACTAGCGGCTCCTACGAGCAGTACTTC,CASSLWTSGSYEQYF,.,TRBD2,TRBV28,TRBJ2-7
TGCAGCGTTCGCCTAGCTCTCGCAGATACGCAGTATTTT,CSVRLALADTQYF,.,.,TRBV29-1,TRBJ2-3
TGTGCCAGCAGCCAAGATTCGGGGACAGCTAGAGATACGCAGTATTTT,CASSQDSGTARDTQYF,once,TRBD1,TRBV14,TRBJ2-3
TGTGCCAGCAGCCAGGGGGCTTCGAGTGGCTACACCTTC,CASSQGASSGYTF,.,TRBD1,TRBV11-3,TRBJ1-2